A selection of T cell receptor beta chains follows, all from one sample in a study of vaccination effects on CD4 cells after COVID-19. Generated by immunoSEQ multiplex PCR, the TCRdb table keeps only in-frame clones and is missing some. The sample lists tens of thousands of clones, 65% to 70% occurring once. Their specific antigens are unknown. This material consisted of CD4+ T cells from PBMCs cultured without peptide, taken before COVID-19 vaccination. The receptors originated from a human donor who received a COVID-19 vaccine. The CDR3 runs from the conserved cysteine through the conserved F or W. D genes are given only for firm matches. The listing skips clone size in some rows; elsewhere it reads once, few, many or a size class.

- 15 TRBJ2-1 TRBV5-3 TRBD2 TGTGCCAGAAGCTATCCTAGCGGGAGAAACAATGAGCAGTTCTTC CARSYPSGRNNEQFF
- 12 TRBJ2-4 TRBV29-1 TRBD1 TGCAGCGGGGAGACAGGGGGTAACATTCAGTACTTC CSGETGGNIQYF
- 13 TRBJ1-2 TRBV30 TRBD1 TGTGCCTGGAGTACAGGGGGTGCCTATGGCTACACCTTC CAWSTGGAYGYTF
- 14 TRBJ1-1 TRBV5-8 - TGTGCCAGCAGCTTGGGGGACACGTTGACTGAAGCTTTCTTT CASSLGDTLTEAFF
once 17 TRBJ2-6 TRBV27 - TGTGCCAGCAGTCCGGACAGCGTCTTTGCCGGGGCCAACGTCCTGACTTTC CASSPDSVFAGANVLTF
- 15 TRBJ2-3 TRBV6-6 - TGTGCCAGCAGTTACGGGGGGAATGTCGCAGATACGCAGTATTTT CASSYGGNVADTQYF
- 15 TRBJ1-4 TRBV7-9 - TGTGCCAGCAGCTTTTTGTTGGGGTCTAATGAAAAACTGTTTTTT CASSFLLGSNEKLFF
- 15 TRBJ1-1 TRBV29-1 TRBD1 TGCAGCGTTGGGCCCGGGACAGGAAGGAACACTGAAGCTTTCTTT CSVGPGTGRNTEAFF
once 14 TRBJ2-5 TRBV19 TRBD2 TGTGCCAGTAGTAATCGGGGGGGCCGCGAGACCCAGTACTTC CASSNRGGRETQYF
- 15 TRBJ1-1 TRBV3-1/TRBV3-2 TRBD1 TGTGCCAGCAGCCCGACAGGGGTCGGGAACACTGAAGCTTTCTTT CASSPTGVGNTEAFF
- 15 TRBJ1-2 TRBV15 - TGTGCCACCAGCAGAGATCGGGGAAGGACGGGTGGCTACACCTTC CATSRDRGRTGGYTF
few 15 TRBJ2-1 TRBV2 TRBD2 TGTGCCAGCAGGGTCGGGGGGGACAACTACAATGAGCAGTTCTTC CASRVGGDNYNEQFF
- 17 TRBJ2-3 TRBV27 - TGTGCCAGCAGCCCAACAGGTTCCGTGGTAGCCCACAATACGCAGTATTTT CASSPTGSVVAHNTQYF
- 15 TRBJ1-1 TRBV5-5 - TGTGCCAGCAGCTTGGAGGCAGGTGGGAGCACTGAAGCTTTCTTT CASSLEAGGSTEAFF
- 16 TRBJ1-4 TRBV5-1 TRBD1 TGCGCCAGCAGCTTGGTAGTCGGGACAGGCAATGAAAAACTGTTTTTT CASSLVVGTGNEKLFF
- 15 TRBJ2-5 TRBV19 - TGTGCCAGTAGTATATTGGGGACCGTCCAAGAGACCCAGTACTTC CASSILGTVQETQYF
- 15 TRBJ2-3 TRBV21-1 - TGTGCCAGCAGCAGAGGGACAGGGAGCACAGATACGCAGTATTTT CASSRGTGSTDTQYF
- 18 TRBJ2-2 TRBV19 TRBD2 TGTGCCAGTAGTATCGGACTAGCGGGAGGGAGTAACACCGGGGAGCTGTTTTTT CASSIGLAGGSNTGELFF
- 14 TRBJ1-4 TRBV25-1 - TGTGCCAGCAGTGAGTGGACAACGAATGAAAAACTGTTTTTT CASSEWTTNEKLFF
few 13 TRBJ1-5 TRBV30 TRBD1 TGTGCCTGGGGGACAGGGTTGAGTCAGCCCCAGCATTTT CAWGTGLSQPQHF
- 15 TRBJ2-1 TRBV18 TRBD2 TGTGCCAGCTCAACTTGGACTAGCGGAGACAATGAGCAGTTCTTC CASSTWTSGDNEQFF
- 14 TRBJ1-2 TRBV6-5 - TGTGCCAGCACCGGAGTACAGGGAAACTATGGCTACACCTTC CASTGVQGNYGYTF
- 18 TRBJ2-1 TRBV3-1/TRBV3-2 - TGTGCCAGCAGCCAAGATTGGGTAGTCGCGGGATGGGCCAATGAGCAGTTCTTC CASSQDWVVAGWANEQFF
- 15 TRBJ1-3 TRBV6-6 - TGTGCCAGCAGTTATAGCTCGGCCACTGGAAACACCATATATTTT CASSYSSATGNTIYF
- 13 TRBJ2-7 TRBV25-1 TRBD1 TGTGCCAGCAGAGCAGGGGGAAGCTACGAGCAGTACTTC CASRAGGSYEQYF
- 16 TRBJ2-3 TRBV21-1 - TGTGCCAGCAGCCGGCGGACAGCTGATCGCACAGATACGCAGTATTTT CASSRRTADRTDTQYF
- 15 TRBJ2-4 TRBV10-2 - TGCGCCAGCAGTGAGTCGGGTGCGTCCAAAAACATTCAGTACTTC CASSESGASKNIQYF
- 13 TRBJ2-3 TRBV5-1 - TGCGCCAGCAGCTTGGTTGAAGGGGATACGCAGTATTTT CASSLVEGDTQYF
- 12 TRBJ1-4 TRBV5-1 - TGCGCCAGCAGATCGGAGGGAGAAAAACTGTTTTTT CASRSEGEKLFF
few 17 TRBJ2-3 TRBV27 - TGTGCCAGCAGCCCTTCGCTGCGGGGTCCTAGCACAGATACGCAGTATTTT CASSPSLRGPSTDTQYF
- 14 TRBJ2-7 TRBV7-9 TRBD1 TGTGCCAGCAGCTTGAAGACAGGGGATCGCGAGCAGTACTTC CASSLKTGDREQYF
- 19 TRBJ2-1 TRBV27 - TGTGCCAGCAGTCCCCGGGGTCTCGGGGTGGGGCTCTCCTACAATGAGCAGTTCTTC CASSPRGLGVGLSYNEQFF
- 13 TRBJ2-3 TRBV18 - TGTGCCAGCTCACCACCCGGGTCCGATACGCAGTATTTT CASSPPGSDTQYF